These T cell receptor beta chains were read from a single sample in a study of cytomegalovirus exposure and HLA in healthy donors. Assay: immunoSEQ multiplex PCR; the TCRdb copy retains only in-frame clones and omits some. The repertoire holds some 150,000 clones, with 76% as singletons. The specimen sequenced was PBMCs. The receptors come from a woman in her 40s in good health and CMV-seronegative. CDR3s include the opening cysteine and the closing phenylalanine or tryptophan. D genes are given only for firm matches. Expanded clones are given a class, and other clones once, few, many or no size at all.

TGTGCCAGCAGCCCCAGTGCCCTAGAGACCCAGTACTTC CASSPSALETQYF TRBV5-4 . . TRBJ2-5
TGTGCCAGTAGTATTTCCAGGGCTGGCTACACCTTC CASSISRAGYTF TRBV19 . . TRBJ1-2
TGCGCCAGCAGCTGGCCTTCACCCTACACCGGGGAGCTGTTTTTT CASSWPSPYTGELFF TRBV5-1 . . TRBJ2-2
TGCGCCAGCAGCTTGGCCTCTGTGGGAGCGATCACAGATACGCAGTATTTT CASSLASVGAITDTQYF TRBV5-1 . . TRBJ2-3
TGCGCCAGCAGCCAAGACGGGAGGTCGGGGGGCTGGAACGAGCAGTACTTC CASSQDGRSGGWNEQYF TRBV4-1 . . TRBJ2-7
TGTGCCAGCTCACCAAGCCAGGGATCCTACGAGCAGTACTTC CASSPSQGSYEQYF TRBV18 . . TRBJ2-7
TGTGCCAGCAGCTTATCCGTATCCAGGTACAATGAGCAGTTCTTC CASSLSVSRYNEQFF TRBV7-7 . . TRBJ2-1
TGTGCCAGCAGTTACGCCGGGAATCAGCCCCAGCATTTT CASSYAGNQPQHF TRBV6-5 . . TRBJ1-5
TGTGCCAGTAGTATAGCGGGACATTTACCTGAAGCTTTCTTT CASSIAGHLPEAFF TRBV19 . . TRBJ1-1
TGTGCCAGCAGCGGCCAATACGAGCAGTACTTC CASSGQYEQYF TRBV7-8 . . TRBJ2-7
TGTGCCAGTAGTATTCAGGGGCTGAACACTGAAGCTTTCTTT CASSIQGLNTEAFF TRBV19 . . TRBJ1-1
TGTGCCAGCAGTTTGTGGAGCGGGGGGGCCGACGAGCAGTACTTC CASSLWSGGADEQYF TRBV28 . TRBD2 TRBJ2-7
TGTGCCAGCAGCCAGACAGGGGTGGAGACTGAAGCTTTCTTT CASSQTGVETEAFF TRBV6-4 . TRBD1 TRBJ1-1
TGTGCCAGCAGTGTGGGGACAGGGGGCCCCTACGAGCAGTACTTC CASSVGTGGPYEQYF TRBV6-5 . TRBD1 TRBJ2-7
TGTGCCAGCAGTTACTCAGGGGGGGGGACTGAAGCTTTCTTT CASSYSGGGTEAFF TRBV6-5 . . TRBJ1-1
TGTGCCAGTTTCGGGGTAGGAGAAAGCAATCAGCCCCAGCATTTT CASFGVGESNQPQHF TRBV19 medium-sized . TRBJ1-5
TGTGCCAGCAGTCAACATGGGAACACTGAAGCTTTCTTT CASSQHGNTEAFF TRBV7-9 . . TRBJ1-1
TGCGCCAGCAGCTTGGAAGCGGGAGTTTCCCCCGGGGAGCTGTTTTTT CASSLEAGVSPGELFF TRBV5-1 . TRBD2 TRBJ2-2
TGTGCCAGCAGCTTAGGCCGGGTGGTTTCCTATAATTCACCCCTCCACTTT CASSLGRVVSYNSPLHF TRBV7-8 . . TRBJ1-6
TGTGCCAGCAGTCCCTATGGGTTGGGGGGCTACGAGCAGTACTTC CASSPYGLGGYEQYF TRBV6-5 . . TRBJ2-7
TGTGCCATCAGTGACTGGACACCACGTAACTATGGCTACACCTTC CAISDWTPRNYGYTF TRBV10-3 few . TRBJ1-2
TGTGCCAGCAGTTGGACAGAGAATCAGCCCCAGCATTTT CASSWTENQPQHF TRBV28 . . TRBJ1-5
TGCGCCAGCAGCCGACAGGGCCTCTCCTATAATTCACCCCTCCACTTT CASSRQGLSYNSPLHF TRBV4-1 . TRBD1 TRBJ1-6
TGCGCCAGCAGCTCCGGGACTGCGAACTATGGCTACACCTTC CASSSGTANYGYTF TRBV5-1 . . TRBJ1-2
TGCAGCGCCCTACTCGGGCCCGCCAGGGGGTACGAGCAGTACTTC CSALLGPARGYEQYF TRBV29-1 . TRBD1 TRBJ2-7
TGTGCCAGCAGCCCTCGTTGGGGGGGCGCCGGTTGGACCGGGGAGCTGTTTTTT CASSPRWGGAGWTGELFF TRBV14 . . TRBJ2-2
TGCGCCAGCAGGGGCCCAGGGGGCTTGAACTATGGCTACACCTTC CASRGPGGLNYGYTF TRBV6-6 once TRBD1 TRBJ1-2
TGTGCCAGCAGTCCCGTGGCAGGGGCTCCCGGGCCCCAGCATTTT CASSPVAGAPGPQHF TRBV9 once . TRBJ1-5
TGTGCCAGCAGCCCCCGGGGGGATTGGATGAACACTGAAGCTTTCTTT CASSPRGDWMNTEAFF TRBV9 . . TRBJ1-1
TGCAGCGTTGGGACAGCCGAACCCTACGAGCAGTACTTC CSVGTAEPYEQYF TRBV29-1 . . TRBJ2-7
TGTGCCAGCAGAGACAGGGCCCCGGCGGGCTATGGCTACACCTTC CASRDRAPAGYGYTF TRBV2 few TRBD1 TRBJ1-2
TGTGCCAGCAGTGACCACGACAGGGCTGATGGCACAGATACGCAGTATTTT CASSDHDRADGTDTQYF TRBV6-1 . TRBD1 TRBJ2-3
TGTGCCAGCAGCTCTACCATGACAGGGAGCCCCTACGAGCAGTACTTC CASSSTMTGSPYEQYF TRBV5-4 . TRBD1 TRBJ2-7
TGTGCCAGCAGTGAAGTGGGGACAGGGGCAGGGTACGAGCAGTACTTC CASSEVGTGAGYEQYF TRBV6-1 . TRBD1 TRBJ2-7
TGTGCCAGCCGACAGGGAACGAGAGATACGCAGTATTTT CASRQGTRDTQYF TRBV6-6 . TRBD1 TRBJ2-3
TGTGCCTCCCACTCAGGGGATGGTGAAGCTTTCTTT CASHSGDGEAFF TRBV30 once . TRBJ1-1
TGTGCCAGCAGCTTTCAACAATCCGACGTCCTGACTTTC CASSFQQSDVLTF TRBV7-2 . . TRBJ2-6
TGTTCCAGCAGCTCGGGGTTGTTCAGACTGTTTTTT CSSSSGLFRLFF TRBV7-9 . . TRBJ1-4
TGTGCCAGCTCACCACCAAACAGGGTCTTCTACGAGCAGTACTTC CASSPPNRVFYEQYF TRBV18 . . TRBJ2-7
TGCGCCAGCAGCCCGGGTGCGGCGGCCGCCTACGAGCAGTACTTC CASSPGAAAAYEQYF TRBV5-1 . . TRBJ2-7
TGTGCCAGCAGTCAACTGGGGGCTAGCGGCGTATACACAGATACGCAGTATTTT CASSQLGASGVYTDTQYF TRBV27 . . TRBJ2-3
TGTGCCAGCAGCAATCTCGGGGAGCTGTTTTTT CASSNLGELFF TRBV5-6 few . TRBJ2-2
TGTGCCAGCAATGAGGGCGGGGTGCCAGATACGCAGTATTTT CASNEGGVPDTQYF TRBV6-1 . . TRBJ2-3
TGCGCCAGCAGCCAAGGTCCCGGGATGCGGCGAGAGGGCACAGATACGCAGTATTTT CASSQGPGMRREGTDTQYF TRBV4-1 . . TRBJ2-3
TGTGCCAGCAGTTATGCAGGGGGCACTGAAGCTTTCTTT CASSYAGGTEAFF TRBV6-1 . TRBD1 TRBJ1-1
TGTGCCAGCAGTTACTCCAGGTCTGTCTATGGCTACACCTTC CASSYSRSVYGYTF TRBV6-6 . . TRBJ1-2
TGTGCCAGCAGCTTAGGACTAGCGGGGGCCGCAGATACGCAGTATTTT CASSLGLAGAADTQYF TRBV7-7 . TRBD2 TRBJ2-3
TGTGCCATCAGTGAGTCTCGCCTGAGCTCTGGAAACACCATATATTTT CAISESRLSSGNTIYF TRBV10-3 . . TRBJ1-3
TGTGCCAGCAGCCCGACCGGGACAGTCAATTCACCCCTCCACTTT CASSPTGTVNSPLHF TRBV5-4 . TRBD1 TRBJ1-6
TGTGCCAGTAGTCACGGTGAAAATCAGCCCCAGCATTTT CASSHGENQPQHF TRBV19 . . TRBJ1-5